What follows are 6 T cell receptor beta chains derived from one specimen sequenced in a study of shared clonotypes between healthy human individuals. Using immunoSEQ multiplex PCR, the repertoire was profiled, and TCRdb retains in-frame clones only, with some absent. The sample lists hundreds of thousands of clones, around 74% seen once, with over 1.5% in the top ten. Sequenced sample: memory CD4+ T cells sorted from blood. Subset described: CD45RA-negative fraction. Source of these receptors: a woman in her thirties in good health.

The V and J genes are TRBV29-1 and TRBJ1-3; D gene uncertain. The CDR3 totals 13 residues. Trimming took off 7 bases at V and 0 bases at J, with 10 bases between the two ends. CDR1 SQVTM and CDR2 ANQGSEA come from the germline V gene. Here the CDR3 reads CSATEDSGNTIYF. In DNA, the CDR3 is TGCAGCGCAACAGAGGACTCTGGAAACACCATATATTTT.

V is TRBV6-5 and J is TRBJ1-1; D gene ambiguous. This CDR3 comprises 13 residues. The germline gives CDR1 MNHEY, CDR2 SVGAGI. V gave up 7 bases and J gave up 5 bases, with 14 bases separating them. The CDR3 reads CASNAAGLTEAFF. The CDR3 DNA follows: TGTGCCAGCAACGCGGCGGGGTTGACTGAAGCTTTCTTT.

The J gene is TRBJ2-1, the V gene TRBV5-3, with D maybe TRBD2 (5 bases). TRBV5-3 is given ORF status, its function remaining uncertain. V lost 4 bases and J lost 0, with 23 bases in between. This CDR3 comprises 19 residues. The CDR3 is CARSPKAETPRVSYNEQFF. The CDR3 DNA sequence: TGTGCCAGAAGCCCGAAGGCAGAAACCCCGCGGGTCTCCTACAATGAGCAGTTCTTC.

The chain combines TRBV4-2 with TRBJ2-6; no firm D call. CDR1 LGHNA and CDR2 YNFKEQ come from the germline V gene. The CDR3 extends over 15 amino acids. V lost 1 base and J 4 bases, leaving 8 bases between the germline ends. The DNA for the CDR3 is TGTGCCAGCAGCCAAGGCAGTACGGGGGCCAACGTCCTGACTTTC. Amino acid sequence: CASSQGSTGANVLTF.

On this clone: The sample carries other DNA sequences with the same CDR3. The V call is TRBV5-1, the J call TRBJ2-5; no clear D gene. CDR1 is SGHRS, CDR2 YFSETQ, per germline. V lost 4 bases and J 1 base, leaving 5 bases between the germline ends. The CDR3 extends over 12 amino acids. The CDR3 region has the DNA TGCGCCAGCAGCGTGGTCCAAGAGACCCAGTACTTC. Amino acid sequence: CASSVVQETQYF. Based on the CDR3 plus reference TRBV5-1 and TRBJ2-5, the full variable domain is KAGVTQTPRYLIKTRGQQVTLSCSPISGHRSVSWYQQTPGQGLQFLFEYFSETQRNKGNFPGRFSGRQFSNSRSEMNVSTLELGDSALYLCASSVVQETQYFGPGTRLLVL.

This clone was counted only a few times. V gene TRBV2 combines with J gene TRBJ2-1, with TRBD2 matching 9 bases. The CDR3 is made up of 14 amino acids. V lost 7 bases, J lost 3 bases, and 4 bases stayed unmatched. Germline lookup yields CDR1 SNHLY and CDR2 FYNNEI. The CDR3, as DNA: TGTGCCAGCAACAAACTAGCGGGCTACAATGAGCAGTTCTTC. As protein: CASNKLAGYNEQFF.